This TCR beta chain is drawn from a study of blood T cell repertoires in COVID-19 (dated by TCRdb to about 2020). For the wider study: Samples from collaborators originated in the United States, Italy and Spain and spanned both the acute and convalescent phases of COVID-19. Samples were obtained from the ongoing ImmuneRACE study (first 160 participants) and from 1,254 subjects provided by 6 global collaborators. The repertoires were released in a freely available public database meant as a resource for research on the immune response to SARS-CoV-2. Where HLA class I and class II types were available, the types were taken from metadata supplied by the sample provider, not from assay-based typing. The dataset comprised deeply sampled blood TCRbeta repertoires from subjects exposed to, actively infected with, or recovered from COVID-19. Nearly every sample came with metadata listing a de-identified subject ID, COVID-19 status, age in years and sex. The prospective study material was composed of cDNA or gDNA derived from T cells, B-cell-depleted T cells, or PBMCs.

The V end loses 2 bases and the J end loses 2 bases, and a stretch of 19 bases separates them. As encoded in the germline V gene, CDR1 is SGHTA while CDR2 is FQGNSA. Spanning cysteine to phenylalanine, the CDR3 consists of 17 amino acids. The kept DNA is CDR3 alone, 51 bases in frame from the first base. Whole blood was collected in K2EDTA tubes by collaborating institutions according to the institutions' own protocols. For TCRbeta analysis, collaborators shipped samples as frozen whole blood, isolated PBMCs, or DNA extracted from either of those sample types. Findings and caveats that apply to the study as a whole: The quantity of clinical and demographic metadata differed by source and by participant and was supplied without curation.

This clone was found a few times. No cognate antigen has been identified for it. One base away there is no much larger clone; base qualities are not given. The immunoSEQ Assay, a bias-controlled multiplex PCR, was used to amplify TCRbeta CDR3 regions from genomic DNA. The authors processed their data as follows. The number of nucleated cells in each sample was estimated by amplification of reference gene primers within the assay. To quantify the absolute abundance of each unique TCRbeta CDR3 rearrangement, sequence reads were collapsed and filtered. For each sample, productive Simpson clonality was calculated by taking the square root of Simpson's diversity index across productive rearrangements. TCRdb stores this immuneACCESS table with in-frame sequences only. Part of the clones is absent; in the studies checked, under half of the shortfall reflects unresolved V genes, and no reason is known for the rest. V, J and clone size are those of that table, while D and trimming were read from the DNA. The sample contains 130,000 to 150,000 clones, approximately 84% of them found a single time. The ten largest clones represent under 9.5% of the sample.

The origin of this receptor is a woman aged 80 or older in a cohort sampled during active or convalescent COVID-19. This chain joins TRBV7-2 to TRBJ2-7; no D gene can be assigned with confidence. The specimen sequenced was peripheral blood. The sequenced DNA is TGTGCCAGCAGCTTAAAGTCCCCAGGTTGGCCCACCTACGAGCAGTACTTC. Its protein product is CASSLKSPGWPTYEQYF. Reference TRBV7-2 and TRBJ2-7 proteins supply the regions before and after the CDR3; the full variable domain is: GAGVSQSPSNKVTEKGKDVELRCDPISGHTALYWYRQSLGQGLEFLIYFQGNSAPDKSGLPSDRFSAERTGGSVSTLTIQRTQQEDSAVYLCASSLKSPGWPTYEQYFGPGTRLTVT.